This T cell receptor beta chain was recovered during a study of Graves' ophthalmopathy and Graves' hyperthyroidism. Study background: At the time of initial diagnosis and before any treatment, peripheral blood was collected.

Germline values: CDR1 DFQATT, CDR2 SNEGSKA (reference sequence). V lost 0 bases and J lost 4; bases outside the gene matches: 9. The length of the CDR3 is 15 residues. This clonotype came up many times. Transcripts of RNA were the source for amplifying TCR beta CDR3 regions. Investigators did first-round RT-PCR with HTBI primers, then second-round multiplex PCR. MiXCR, run by TCRdb on the multiplex PCR reads, gives a single entry per CDR3 protein. This sample yields more than 550,000 distinct CDR3 sequences, of which over 40% are seen a single time; roughly 3.5% belongs to the top ten. This chain joins TRBV20-1 and TRBJ2-7, with 7 bases lining up with TRBD2. The sequence was obtained from an adult man with Graves' ophthalmopathy. The sample comprised peripheral blood. CDR3 protein: CSARDPGGRGYEQYF. The CDR3 region has the DNA TGCAGTGCTAGAGATCCTGGCGGGAGAGGGTACGAGCAGTACTTC.